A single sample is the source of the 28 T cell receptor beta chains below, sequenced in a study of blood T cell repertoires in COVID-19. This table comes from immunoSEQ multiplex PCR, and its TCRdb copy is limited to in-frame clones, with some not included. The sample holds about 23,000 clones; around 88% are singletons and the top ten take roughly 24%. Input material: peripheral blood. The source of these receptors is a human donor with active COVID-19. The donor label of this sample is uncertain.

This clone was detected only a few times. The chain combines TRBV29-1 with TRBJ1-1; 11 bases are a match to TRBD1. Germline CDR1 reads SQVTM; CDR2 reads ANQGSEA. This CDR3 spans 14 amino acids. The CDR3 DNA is TGCAGTGGGTTTCCCGGGACAGGGGGCACTGAAGCTTTCTTT. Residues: CSGFPGTGGTEAFF.

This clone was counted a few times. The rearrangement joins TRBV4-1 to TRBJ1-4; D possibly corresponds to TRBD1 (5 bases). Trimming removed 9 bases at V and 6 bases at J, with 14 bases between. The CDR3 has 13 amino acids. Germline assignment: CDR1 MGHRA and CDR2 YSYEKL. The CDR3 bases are TGCGCCAGTTCGATGGGGCAGGATGAAAAACTGTTTTTT. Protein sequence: CASSMGQDEKLFF.

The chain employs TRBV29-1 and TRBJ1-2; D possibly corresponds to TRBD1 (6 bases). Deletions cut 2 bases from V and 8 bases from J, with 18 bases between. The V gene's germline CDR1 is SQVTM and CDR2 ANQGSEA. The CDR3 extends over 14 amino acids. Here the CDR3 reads CSVETPQGREGYTF. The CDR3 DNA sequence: TGCAGCGTTGAAACCCCCCAGGGGCGGGAGGGCTACACCTTC.

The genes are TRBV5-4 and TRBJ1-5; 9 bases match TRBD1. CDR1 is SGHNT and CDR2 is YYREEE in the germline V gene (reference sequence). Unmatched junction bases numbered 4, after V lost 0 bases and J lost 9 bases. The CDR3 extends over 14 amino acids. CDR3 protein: CASSLDTGGLPQHF. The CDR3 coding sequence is TGTGCCAGCAGCTTGGATACAGGGGGCCTGCCCCAGCATTTT.

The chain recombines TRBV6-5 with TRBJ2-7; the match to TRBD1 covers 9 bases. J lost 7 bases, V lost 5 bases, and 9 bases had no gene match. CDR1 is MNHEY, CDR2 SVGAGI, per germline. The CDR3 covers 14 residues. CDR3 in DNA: TGTGCCAGCAGTCCCCGGGACAGGGCACGAGAGCAGTACTTC. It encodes CASSPRDRAREQYF.

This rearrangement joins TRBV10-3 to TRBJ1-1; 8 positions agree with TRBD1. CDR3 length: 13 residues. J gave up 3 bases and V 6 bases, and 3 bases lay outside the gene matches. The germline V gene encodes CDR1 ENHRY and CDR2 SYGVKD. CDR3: CAISPTGDTEAFF. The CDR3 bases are TGTGCCATCAGCCCGACAGGGGACACTGAAGCTTTCTTT.

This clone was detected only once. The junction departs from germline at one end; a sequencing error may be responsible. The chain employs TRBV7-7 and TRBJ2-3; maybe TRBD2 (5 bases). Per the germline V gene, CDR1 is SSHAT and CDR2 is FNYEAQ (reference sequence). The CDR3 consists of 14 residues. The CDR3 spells CASSLRSGTDTQYF. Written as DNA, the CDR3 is TGTGCTAGCAGCTTACGGTCGGGGACAGATACGCAGTATTTT.

DNA of the CDR3: TGTGCCAGCAGTGAAGGCAGGGTTTATGGCTACACCTTC. This encodes CASSEGRVYGYTF. The V gene is TRBV2, the J gene TRBJ1-2, with a possible D match to TRBD1 (5 bases). The CDR3 is 13 amino acids. Trimming removed 1 base from V and 5 bases from J, with 8 bases in between. Germline values: CDR1 SNHLY, CDR2 FYNNEI.

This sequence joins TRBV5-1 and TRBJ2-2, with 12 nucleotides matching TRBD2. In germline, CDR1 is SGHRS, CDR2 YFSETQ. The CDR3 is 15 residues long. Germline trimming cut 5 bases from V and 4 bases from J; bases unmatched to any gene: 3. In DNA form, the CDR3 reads TGCGCCAGCAGTACTAGCGGGAGGTCCACCGGGGAGCTGTTTTTT. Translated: CASSTSGRSTGELFF.

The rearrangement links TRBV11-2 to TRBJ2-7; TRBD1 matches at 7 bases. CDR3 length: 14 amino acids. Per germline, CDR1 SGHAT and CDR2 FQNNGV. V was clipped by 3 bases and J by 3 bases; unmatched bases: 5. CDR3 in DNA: TGTGCCAGCAGCTTGGGGACAGACGTCTACGAGCAGTACTTC. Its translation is CASSLGTDVYEQYF.

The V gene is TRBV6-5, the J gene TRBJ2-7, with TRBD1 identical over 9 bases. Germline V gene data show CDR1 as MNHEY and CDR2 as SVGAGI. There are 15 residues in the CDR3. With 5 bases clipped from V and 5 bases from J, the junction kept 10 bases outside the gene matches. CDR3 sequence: CASSTTRTGVDEQYF. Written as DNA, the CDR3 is TGTGCCAGCAGTACGACTCGGACAGGGGTGGACGAGCAGTACTTC.

CDR3 DNA sequence: TGTGCCAGCAGCCAAAGGGGTTTGAGGGACAGCTATGGCTACACCTTC. Protein product: CASSQRGLRDSYGYTF. The chain is built from TRBV3-1 (or the pseudogene TRBV3-2) and TRBJ1-2, with 7 bases matching TRBD1. The CDR3 totals 16 residues. The V gene's germline CDR1 is LGHDT and CDR2 YNNKEL (reference sequence). V gave up 2 bases and J gave up 4 bases; unmatched junction bases: 10.

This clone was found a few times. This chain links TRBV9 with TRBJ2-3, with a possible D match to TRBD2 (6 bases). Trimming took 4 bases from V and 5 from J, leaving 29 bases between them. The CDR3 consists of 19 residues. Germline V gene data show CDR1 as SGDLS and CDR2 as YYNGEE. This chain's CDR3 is CASSPNQPGLFVGRDTQYF. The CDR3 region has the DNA TGTGCCAGCAGCCCCAACCAACCGGGACTCTTCGTGGGGCGAGATACGCAGTATTTT.

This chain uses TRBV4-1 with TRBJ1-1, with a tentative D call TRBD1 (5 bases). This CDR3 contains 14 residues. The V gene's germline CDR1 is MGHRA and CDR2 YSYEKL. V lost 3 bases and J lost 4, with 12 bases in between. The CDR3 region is CASSHFGGGTEAFF. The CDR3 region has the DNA TGCGCCAGCAGCCATTTCGGGGGGGGCACTGAAGCTTTCTTT.

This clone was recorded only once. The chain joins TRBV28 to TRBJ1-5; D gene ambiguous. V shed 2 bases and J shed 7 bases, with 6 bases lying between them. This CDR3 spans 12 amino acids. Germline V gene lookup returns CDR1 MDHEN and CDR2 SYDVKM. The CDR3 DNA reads TGTGCCAGCAGTTTAACAGCACAGCCCCAGCATTTT. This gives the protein CASSLTAQPQHF.

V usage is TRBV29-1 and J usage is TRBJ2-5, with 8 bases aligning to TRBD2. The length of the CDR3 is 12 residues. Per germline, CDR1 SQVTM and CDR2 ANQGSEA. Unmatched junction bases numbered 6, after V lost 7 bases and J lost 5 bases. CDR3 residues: CSGRTGGETQYF. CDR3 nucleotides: TGCAGCGGCCGGACGGGGGGGGAGACCCAGTACTTC.

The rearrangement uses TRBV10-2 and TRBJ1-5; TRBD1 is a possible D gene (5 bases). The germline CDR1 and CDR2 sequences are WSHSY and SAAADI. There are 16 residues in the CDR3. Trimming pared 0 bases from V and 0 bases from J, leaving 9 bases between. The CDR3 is CASSESPGNSNQPQHF. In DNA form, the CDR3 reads TGCGCCAGCAGTGAGTCTCCAGGGAATAGCAATCAGCCCCAGCATTTT.

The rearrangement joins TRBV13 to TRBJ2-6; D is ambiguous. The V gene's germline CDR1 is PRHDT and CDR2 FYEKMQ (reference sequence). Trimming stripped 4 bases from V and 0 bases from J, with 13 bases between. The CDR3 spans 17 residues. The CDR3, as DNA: TGTGCCAGCAGCTGCGAGTTTTGCACCTCTGGGGCCAACGTCCTGACTTTC. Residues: CASSCEFCTSGANVLTF.

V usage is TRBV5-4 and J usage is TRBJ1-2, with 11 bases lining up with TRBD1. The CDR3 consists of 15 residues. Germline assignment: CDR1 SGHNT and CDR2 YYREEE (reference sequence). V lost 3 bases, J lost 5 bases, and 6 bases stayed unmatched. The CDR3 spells CASSWGTGGSYGYTF. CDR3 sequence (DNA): TGTGCCAGCAGCTGGGGGACAGGGGGATCTTATGGCTACACCTTC. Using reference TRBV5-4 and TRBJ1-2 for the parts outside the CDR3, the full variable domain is ETGVTQSPTHLIKTRGQQVTLRCSSQSGHNTVSWYQQALGQGPQFIFQYYREEENGRGNFPPRFSGLQFPNYSSELNVNALELDDSALYLCASSWGTGGSYGYTFGSGTRLTVV.

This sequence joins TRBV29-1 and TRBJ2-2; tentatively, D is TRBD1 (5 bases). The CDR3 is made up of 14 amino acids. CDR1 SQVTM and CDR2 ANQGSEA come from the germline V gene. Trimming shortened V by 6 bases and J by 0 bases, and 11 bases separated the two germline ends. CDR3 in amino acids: CSVIVDTNTGELFF. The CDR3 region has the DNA TGCAGCGTAATTGTGGACACGAACACCGGGGAGCTGTTTTTT.

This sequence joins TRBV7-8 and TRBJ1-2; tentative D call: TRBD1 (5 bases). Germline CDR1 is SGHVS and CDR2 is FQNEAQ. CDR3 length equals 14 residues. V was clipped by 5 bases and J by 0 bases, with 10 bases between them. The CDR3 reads CASSITQANYGYTF. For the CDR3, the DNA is TGTGCCAGCAGCATAACACAGGCTAACTATGGCTACACCTTC.

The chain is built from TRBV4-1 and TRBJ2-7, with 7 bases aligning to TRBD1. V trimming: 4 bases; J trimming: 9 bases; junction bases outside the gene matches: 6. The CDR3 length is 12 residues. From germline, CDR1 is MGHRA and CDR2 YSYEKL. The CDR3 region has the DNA TGCGCCAGCAGCCCCGACACAGGGGCGCAGTACTTC. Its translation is CASSPDTGAQYF.

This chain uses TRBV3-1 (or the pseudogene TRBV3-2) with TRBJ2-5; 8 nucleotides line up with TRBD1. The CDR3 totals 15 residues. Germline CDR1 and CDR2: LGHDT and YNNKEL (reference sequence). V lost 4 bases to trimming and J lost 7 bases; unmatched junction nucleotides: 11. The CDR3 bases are TGTGCCAGCAGCCCTCGGACAGGGCTCCGGGGGACCCAGTACTTC. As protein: CASSPRTGLRGTQYF.

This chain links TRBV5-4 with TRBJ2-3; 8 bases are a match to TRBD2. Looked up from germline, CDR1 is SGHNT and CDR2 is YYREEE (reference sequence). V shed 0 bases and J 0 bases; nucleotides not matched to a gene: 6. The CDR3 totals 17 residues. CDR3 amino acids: CASSLALAETSTDTQYF. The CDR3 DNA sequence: TGTGCCAGCAGCTTGGCACTAGCGGAGACTAGCACAGATACGCAGTATTTT. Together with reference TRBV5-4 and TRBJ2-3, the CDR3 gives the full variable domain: ETGVTQSPTHLIKTRGQQVTLRCSSQSGHNTVSWYQQALGQGPQFIFQYYREEENGRGNFPPRFSGLQFPNYSSELNVNALELDDSALYLCASSLALAETSTDTQYFGPGTRLTVL.

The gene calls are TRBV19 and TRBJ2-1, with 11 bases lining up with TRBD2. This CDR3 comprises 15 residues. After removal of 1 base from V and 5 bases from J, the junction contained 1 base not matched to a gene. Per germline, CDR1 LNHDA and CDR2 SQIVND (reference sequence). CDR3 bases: TGTGCCAGTAGTATAGTACTAGCGGGAGACAATGAGCAGTTCTTC. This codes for CASSIVLAGDNEQFF.

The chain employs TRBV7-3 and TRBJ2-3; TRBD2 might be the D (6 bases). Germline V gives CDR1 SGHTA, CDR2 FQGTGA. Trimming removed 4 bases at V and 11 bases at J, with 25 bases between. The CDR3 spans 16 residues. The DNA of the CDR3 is TGTGCCAGCAGCTCCCAGGGACTCACTGGGGGAGTGCTGCAGTATTTT. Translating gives CASSSQGLTGGVLQYF.

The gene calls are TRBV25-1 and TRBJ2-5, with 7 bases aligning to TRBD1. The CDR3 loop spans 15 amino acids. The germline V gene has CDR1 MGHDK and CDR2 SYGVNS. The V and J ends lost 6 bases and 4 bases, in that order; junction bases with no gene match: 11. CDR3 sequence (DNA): TGTGCCAGCAGCCCGTTCACAGGGGTGGCAGAGACCCAGTACTTC. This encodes CASSPFTGVAETQYF.

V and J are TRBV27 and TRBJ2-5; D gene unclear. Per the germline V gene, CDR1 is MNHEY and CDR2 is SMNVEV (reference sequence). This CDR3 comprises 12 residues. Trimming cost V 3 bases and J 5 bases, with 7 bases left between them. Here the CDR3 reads CASSFVRETQYF. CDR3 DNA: TGTGCCAGCAGTTTCGTGAGGGAGACCCAGTACTTC.